The T cell receptor beta chain described here comes from a study of T cells in Graves' hyperthyroidism and ophthalmopathy. PBMCs were derived from about 9.1 ml fresh peripheral blood. Template material for amplifying TCR beta CDR3 regions consisted of RNA transcripts. HTBI primers were used for first-round RT-PCR of the TCR CDR3. TCRdb processed the multiplex PCR reads anew with MiXCR; each CDR3 protein has one entry. The data contain hundreds of thousands of distinct CDR3 sequences, around 20% of them singletons. This sequence was found in a man younger than 45 with Graves' ophthalmopathy. Sequenced material: blood.

CDR3 sequence (DNA): TGTGCCAGCAGCTTGGGTAGAGGTATTCAAGAGACCCAGTACTTC. The encoded protein is CASSLGRGIQETQYF. The V and J genes are TRBV5-8 and TRBJ2-5; D is uncertain. Trimming stripped 0 bases from V and 2 bases from J, with 11 bases between. The CDR3 is 15 amino acids. CDR1 and CDR2 (germline): SGHTS, YDEGEE.